Each of the 2 T cell receptor beta chains below was sequenced from the same sample in a study of blood T cell repertoires in COVID-19. The assay was immunoSEQ multiplex PCR, and TCRdb's table has in-frame clones only and misses some. The sample records about 240,000 clones, over 80% being singletons. Material for sequencing was peripheral blood. All receptors come from a human donor in a cohort sampled during active COVID-19.

The genes are TRBV2 and TRBJ2-1; 11 bases fit TRBD1. The germline V gene has CDR1 SNHLY and CDR2 FYNNEI. The CDR3 extends over 16 amino acids. V lost 5 bases to trimming and J lost 6 bases; unmatched junction nucleotides: 9. For the CDR3, the DNA is TGTGCCAGCAGTCTATTAGGACAGGGGGCAAGCAATGAGCAGTTCTTC. It translates to CASSLLGQGASNEQFF.

This clone was observed a single time. V and J are TRBV27 and TRBJ2-3; tentatively, D is TRBD1 (5 bases). This CDR3 spans 15 amino acids. Germline V gene lookup returns CDR1 MNHEY and CDR2 SMNVEV (reference sequence). The V gene lost 5 bases and the J gene lost 1 base, with 13 bases spanning the gap. CDR3 bases: TGTGCCAGCAGTCATAGGGGTATGGGCACAGATACGCAGTATTTT. As protein: CASSHRGMGTDTQYF.